The clone carrying this T cell receptor (beta chain) was counted at least ten times. The antigen is not known. The sample is drawn from a study of T cells in Graves' hyperthyroidism and ophthalmopathy. About the research overall: Before treatment of any kind, peripheral blood was taken at initial diagnosis.

Germline CDR1 SGHVS, CDR2 FNYEAQ. V lost 5 bases and J lost 7, with 21 bases in between. The CDR3 runs 16 residues. Whole-study results and caveats: Blood shared most expanded thyroid clonotypes above 0.001.

10 ml of fresh peripheral blood supplied the PBMCs. The source material, RNA transcripts, was used to amplify TCR beta CDR3 regions. The HTBI primer set served for first-round RT-PCR of the TCR CDR3. TCRdb ran MiXCR on the multiplex PCR reads and lists one entry per CDR3 protein. The repertoire has approximately 430,000 distinct CDR3 sequences, under 15% of them found once; the top ten carry around 13%. The genes are TRBV7-6 and TRBJ2-1; perhaps D is TRBD1 or TRBD2 (6 bases each). The sequence was collected from a man younger than 35 with Graves' ophthalmopathy. Source material: blood. The CDR3: CASSSFLGGGFNEQFF. DNA of the CDR3: TGTGCCAGCAGCAGCTTTTTGGGGGGCGGCTTTAATGAGCAGTTCTTC.